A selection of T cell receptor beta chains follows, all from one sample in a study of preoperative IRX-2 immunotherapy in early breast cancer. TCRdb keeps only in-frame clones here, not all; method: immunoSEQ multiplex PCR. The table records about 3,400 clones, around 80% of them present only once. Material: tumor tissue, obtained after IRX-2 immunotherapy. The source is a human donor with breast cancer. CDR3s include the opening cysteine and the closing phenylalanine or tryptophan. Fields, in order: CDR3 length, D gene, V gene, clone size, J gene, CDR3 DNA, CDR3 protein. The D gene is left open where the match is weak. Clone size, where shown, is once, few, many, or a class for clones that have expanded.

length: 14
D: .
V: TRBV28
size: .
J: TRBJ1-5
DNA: TGTGCCAGCAGATCGACAGGACTTCATCAGCCCCAGCATTTT
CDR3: CASRSTGLHQPQHF

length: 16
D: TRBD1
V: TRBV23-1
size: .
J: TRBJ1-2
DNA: TGCGCCAGCAGCGCGCCGACAGGGTTCGCAAACTATGGCTACACCTTC
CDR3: CASSAPTGFANYGYTF

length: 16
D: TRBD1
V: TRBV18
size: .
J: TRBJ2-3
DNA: TGTGCCAGCTCACGTAGGACAGGGTCGCGCACAGATACGCAGTATTTT
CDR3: CASSRRTGSRTDTQYF

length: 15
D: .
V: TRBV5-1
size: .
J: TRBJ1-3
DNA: TGCGCCAGCAGCTTGGGCAGCAGCTCTGGAAACACCATATATTTT
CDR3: CASSLGSSSGNTIYF

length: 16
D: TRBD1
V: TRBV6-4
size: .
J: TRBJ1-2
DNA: TGTGCCAGCAGTGATGCGGCGGGACAGGGGACCTATGGCTACACCTTC
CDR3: CASSDAAGQGTYGYTF

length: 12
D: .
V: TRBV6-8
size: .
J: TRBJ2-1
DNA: TGTGCCAGCAGTTACACGTGGCGAGAACAGTTCTTC
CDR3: CASSYTWREQFF

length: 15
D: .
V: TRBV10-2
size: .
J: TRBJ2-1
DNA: TGCGCCAGCAGTGAAATAGCGCTAGATTACAATGAGCAGTTCTTC
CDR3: CASSEIALDYNEQFF

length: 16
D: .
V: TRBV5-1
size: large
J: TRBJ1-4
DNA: TGCGCCAGCAGCTCAGGACGGAGTACAACTAATGAAAAACTGTTTTTT
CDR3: CASSSGRSTTNEKLFF

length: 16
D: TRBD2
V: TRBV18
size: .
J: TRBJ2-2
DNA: TGTGCCAGCTCACCGGGACTAGTTACGAACACCGGGGAGCTGTTTTTT
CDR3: CASSPGLVTNTGELFF

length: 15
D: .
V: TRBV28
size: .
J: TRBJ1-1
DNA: TGTGCCAGCAGTTCCAGACCAGGAGCGGGCACTGAAGCTTTCTTT
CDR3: CASSSRPGAGTEAFF

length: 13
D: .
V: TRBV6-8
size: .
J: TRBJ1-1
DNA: TGTGCCACCACCCCCCTACAGAACACTGAAGCTTTCTTT
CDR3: CATTPLQNTEAFF

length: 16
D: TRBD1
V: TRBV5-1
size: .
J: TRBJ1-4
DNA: TGCGCCAGCAGCCCATATGCAGGGGGCCTTAATGAAAAACTGTTTTTT
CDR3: CASSPYAGGLNEKLFF

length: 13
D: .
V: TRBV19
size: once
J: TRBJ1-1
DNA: TGTGCCAGTAGTTTGGGGGTGATCGCTGAAGCTTTCTTT
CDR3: CASSLGVIAEAFF

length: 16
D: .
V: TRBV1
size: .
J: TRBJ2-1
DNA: TGCGCCAGCAGCCAGACCGGGACAGGGAGTTACAATGAGCAGTTCTTC
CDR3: CASSQTGTGSYNEQFF

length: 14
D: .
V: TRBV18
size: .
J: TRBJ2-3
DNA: TGTGCCAGCTCAAACTACAGGGACACAGATACGCAGTATTTT
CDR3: CASSNYRDTDTQYF

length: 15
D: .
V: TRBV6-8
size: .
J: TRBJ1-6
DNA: TGTGCCAGCAGTTACTCGTTACAGGGACATTCACCCCTCCACTTT
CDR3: CASSYSLQGHSPLHF

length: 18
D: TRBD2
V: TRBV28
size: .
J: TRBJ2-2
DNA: TGTGCCAGCAGTTTAGGACATTATAGCGGGAGATTCCCCGGGGAGCTGTTTTTT
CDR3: CASSLGHYSGRFPGELFF

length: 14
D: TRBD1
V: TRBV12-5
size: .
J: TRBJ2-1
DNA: TGTGCTAGTGGCACGGGACAGGGGTACAATGAGCAGTTCTTC
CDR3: CASGTGQGYNEQFF

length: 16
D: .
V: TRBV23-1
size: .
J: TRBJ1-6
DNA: TGCGCCAGCAGCCAAGATGTGGCTACGGGGGCTTCACCCCTCCACTTT
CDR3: CASSQDVATGASPLHF

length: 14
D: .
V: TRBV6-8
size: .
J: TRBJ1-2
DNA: TGTGCCAGCAGCCCGGGGATTACATCTTATGGCTACACCTTC
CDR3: CASSPGITSYGYTF

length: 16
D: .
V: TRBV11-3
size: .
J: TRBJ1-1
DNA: TGTGCCAGCAGCCCACGGGGAGGGCAAATGAACACTGAAGCTTTCTTT
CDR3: CASSPRGGQMNTEAFF

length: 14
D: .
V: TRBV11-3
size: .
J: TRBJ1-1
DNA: TGTGCCAGCAGCTTTGGTCCGGGCGGAGGTGAAGCTTTCTTT
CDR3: CASSFGPGGGEAFF

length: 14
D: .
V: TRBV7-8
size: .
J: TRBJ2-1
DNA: TGTGCCAGCAGCTTACTGGGACTCAACAATGAGCAGTTCTTC
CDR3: CASSLLGLNNEQFF

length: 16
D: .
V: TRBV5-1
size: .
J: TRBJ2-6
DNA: TGCGCCAGCAGCTTGGGTTTACTCTCTGGGGCCAACGTCCTGACTTTC
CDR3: CASSLGLLSGANVLTF

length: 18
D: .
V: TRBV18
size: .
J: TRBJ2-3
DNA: TGTGCCAGCTCCCCGAGTGGGGGTGTAGCGCGGAGCACAGATACGCAGTATTTT
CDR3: CASSPSGGVARSTDTQYF

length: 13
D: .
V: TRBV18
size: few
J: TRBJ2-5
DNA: TGTGCCAGCTCACCCCCCGTAGAAGAGACCCAGTACTTC
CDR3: CASSPPVEETQYF

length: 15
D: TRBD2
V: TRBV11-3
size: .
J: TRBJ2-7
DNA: TGTGCCAGCAGCGCTGTTAGCGGGACATCCTACGAGCAGTACTTC
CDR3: CASSAVSGTSYEQYF

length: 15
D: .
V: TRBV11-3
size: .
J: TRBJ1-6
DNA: TGTGCCAGCAGCTCCTTGAGCTCCTATAATTCACCCCTCCACTTT
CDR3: CASSSLSSYNSPLHF

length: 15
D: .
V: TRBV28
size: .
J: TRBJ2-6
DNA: TGTGCCAGCAGTTCCCAGGGCCCCGGGGCCAACGTCCTGACTTTC
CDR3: CASSSQGPGANVLTF

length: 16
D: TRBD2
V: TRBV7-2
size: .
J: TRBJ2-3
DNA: TGTGCCAGCAGCCCAGGGCCGGGACTAGCGGATCGTACGCAGTATTTT
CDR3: CASSPGPGLADRTQYF

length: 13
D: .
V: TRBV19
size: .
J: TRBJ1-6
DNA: TGTGCCAGTAACTCTATTGTGGGCTCACCCCTCCACTTT
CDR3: CASNSIVGSPLHF

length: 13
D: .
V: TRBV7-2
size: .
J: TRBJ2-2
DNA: TGTGCCAGCAGCTTCCGGGACACCGGGGAGCTGTTTTTT
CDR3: CASSFRDTGELFF

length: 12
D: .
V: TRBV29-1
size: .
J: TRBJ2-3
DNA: TGCAGCGTGGACATCGGGACAGATACGCAGTATTTT
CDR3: CSVDIGTDTQYF

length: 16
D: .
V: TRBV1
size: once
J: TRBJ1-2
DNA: TGCGCCAGCAGCCAAGGGGCGGACCGGCCTAACTATGGCTACACCTTC
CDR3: CASSQGADRPNYGYTF